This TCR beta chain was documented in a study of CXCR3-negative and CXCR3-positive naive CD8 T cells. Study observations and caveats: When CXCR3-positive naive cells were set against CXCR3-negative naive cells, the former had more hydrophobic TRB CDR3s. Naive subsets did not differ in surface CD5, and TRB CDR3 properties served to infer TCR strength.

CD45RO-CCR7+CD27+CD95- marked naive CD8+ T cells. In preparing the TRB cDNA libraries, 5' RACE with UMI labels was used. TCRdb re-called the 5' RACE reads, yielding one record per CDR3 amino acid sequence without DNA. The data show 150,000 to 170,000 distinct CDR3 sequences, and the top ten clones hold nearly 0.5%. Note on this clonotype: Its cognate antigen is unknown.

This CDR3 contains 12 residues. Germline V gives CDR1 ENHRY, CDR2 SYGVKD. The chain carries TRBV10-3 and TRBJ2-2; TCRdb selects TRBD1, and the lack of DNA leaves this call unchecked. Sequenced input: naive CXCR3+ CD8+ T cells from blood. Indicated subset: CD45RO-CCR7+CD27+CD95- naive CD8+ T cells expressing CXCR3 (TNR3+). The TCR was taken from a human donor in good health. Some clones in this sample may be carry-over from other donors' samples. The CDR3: CAIDRDTGQLFF.